This T cell receptor (beta chain) was captured in a study of Graves' ophthalmopathy and Graves' hyperthyroidism. As for the study in general: There was a collection of peripheral blood at initial diagnosis, before any treatment.

To note about this clonotype: What it binds is not known.

V gave up 0 bases and J gave up 4 bases, with 17 bases separating them. Germline values: CDR1 SGDLS, CDR2 YYNGEE. There are 17 residues in the CDR3. The hyperthyroidism patients, aged 18 to 65, had been newly diagnosed, with under 2 months' duration. Study-wide results and limits: In blood appeared most of the expanded thyroid clonotypes whose frequency exceeded 0.001.

As the template, RNA transcripts were used to amplify TCR beta CDR3 regions. HTBI primers primed a first-round RT-PCR, and a second-round multiplex PCR followed. TCRdb fed the multiplex PCR reads into MiXCR, producing one record per CDR3 protein. The profile shows 20,000 to 30,000 distinct CDR3 sequences, approximately 48% of them singletons. The chain joins TRBV9 to TRBJ2-1; D is perhaps TRBD1 or TRBD2 (5 bases each). The sample was peripheral blood. This clonotype originated in an adult woman with stable Graves' hyperthyroidism. This CDR3 reads CASSVEGRGATYNEQFF. Written as DNA, the CDR3 is TGTGCCAGCAGCGTAGAGGGGAGAGGGGCAACGTACAATGAGCAGTTCTTC.